One sample yielded the 20 T cell receptor beta chains listed below, sequenced in a study of cytomegalovirus exposure and HLA in healthy donors. Vbeta (60) and Jbeta (13) primers were used in the PCR. Method: immunoSEQ multiplex PCR; TCRdb's copy keeps in-frame clones and lacks some. The data show 84,000 or so clones, approximately 79% seen once. The sample was PBMCs. The receptors shown here come from a young man in good health and CMV-seronegative.

The sample holds one count of this clone. The rearrangement joins TRBV7-6 to TRBJ1-2; the D gene is possibly TRBD1 (6 bases). V lost 7 bases and J lost 0, with 21 bases in between. The CDR3 runs to 17 residues. Germline assignment: CDR1 SGHVS and CDR2 FNYEAQ. The CDR3 sequence is CASTKGVGGASNYGYTF. CDR3 coding DNA: TGTGCCAGCACCAAGGGGGTCGGGGGGGCGTCTAACTATGGCTACACCTTC.

J is TRBJ2-7 and V is TRBV30, with a possible D match to TRBD1 (6 bases). V lost 2 bases to trimming and J lost 11 bases, with 16 bases between them. The CDR3 extends over 12 amino acids. The germline V gene encodes CDR1 GTSNPN and CDR2 SVGIG (reference sequence). The CDR3 loop is CAWSPGTTQEYF. In nucleotides, the CDR3 is TGTGCCTGGAGTCCAGGGACAACCCAGGAGTACTTC.

This chain connects TRBV4-1 to TRBJ2-1; TRBD2 aligns across 10 bases. Unmatched junction bases numbered 8, after V lost 4 bases and J lost 2 bases. Germline CDR1 and CDR2: MGHRA and YSYEKL. This CDR3 is built from 17 residues. The CDR3, as DNA: TGCGCCAGCAGCCCAATTCTGCTAGCGGGGGCCTACAATGAGCAGTTCTTC. This gives the protein CASSPILLAGAYNEQFF.

The chain links TRBV7-2 to TRBJ1-2, with D possibly being TRBD1 (5 bases). Per the germline V gene, CDR1 is SGHTA and CDR2 is FQGNSA. The CDR3 contains 19 residues. Trimming stripped 0 bases from V and 2 bases from J, with 22 bases between. The CDR3 bases are TGTGCCAGCAGCTTAGCCCCCCTTAGAGGTGGGGCAGCCAACTATGGCTACACCTTC. This encodes CASSLAPLRGGAANYGYTF.

V usage is TRBV2 and J usage is TRBJ1-5, with 7 bases matching TRBD1. Germline V gives CDR1 SNHLY, CDR2 FYNNEI. V was clipped by 6 bases and J by 3 bases; unmatched bases: 8. This CDR3 has 15 residues. The CDR3 loop reads CASSPDRAYNQPQHF. The CDR3 DNA reads as TGTGCCAGCAGCCCCGACAGGGCTTACAATCAGCCCCAGCATTTT.

The chain recombines TRBV10-3 with TRBJ2-2; the D gene is possibly TRBD1 (6 bases). Germline loops: CDR1 ENHRY, CDR2 SYGVKD. V was cut by 6 bases and J by 5 bases, with 10 bases left in between. The CDR3 loop spans 13 amino acids. CDR3 loop: CAIRQGSTGELFF. The CDR3 DNA reads TGTGCCATCAGGCAGGGGTCGACCGGGGAGCTGTTTTTT.

The chain couples TRBV6-1 to TRBJ1-1, with 8 positions matching TRBD1. The trim removed 5 bases at V and 1 base at J, leaving 6 bases unmatched. The germline CDR1 and CDR2 sequences are MNHNS and SASEGT. The CDR3 loop spans 15 amino acids. CDR3 in amino acids: CASSSRTGSNTEAFF. The DNA for the CDR3 is TGTGCCAGCAGTAGTCGGACAGGGTCGAACACTGAAGCTTTCTTT.

DNA of the CDR3: TGTGCCAGTGTTCCAAGACAGGGGGCAAACACTGAAGCTTTCTTT. Its protein product is CASVPRQGANTEAFF. The chain combines TRBV19 with TRBJ1-1, with 10 bases matching TRBD1. The CDR3 loop spans 15 amino acids. Trimming at V came to 8 bases and at J to 2 bases, leaving 8 bases not matched to a gene. The germline V gene has CDR1 LNHDA and CDR2 SQIVND (reference sequence). The variable domain in full, completed from reference TRBV19 and TRBJ1-1, reads DGGITQSPKYLFRKEGQNVTLSCEQNLNHDAMYWYRQDPGQGLRLIYYSQIVNDFQKGDIAEGYSVSREKKESFPLTVTSAQKNPTAFYLCASVPRQGANTEAFFGQGTRLTVV.

This clone was seen more than once but under ten times. CDR3 nucleotides: TGTGCCAGCAGTAAACAGGGGCCCTACAATGAGCAGTTCTTC. Its protein is CASSKQGPYNEQFF. The chain is built from TRBV6-4 and TRBJ2-1, with TRBD1 matching 7 bases. With V trimmed by 5 bases and J by 2 bases, 3 bases remained unmatched. This CDR3 has 14 amino acids. Germline V gene sequence: CDR1 MRHNA, CDR2 SNTAGT.

The gene calls are TRBV25-1 and TRBJ2-7; D might be TRBD2 (6 bases). Trimming stripped 5 bases from V and 4 bases from J, with 9 bases between. CDR1 is MGHDK, CDR2 SYGVNS, per germline. The CDR3 contains 12 residues. The CDR3 loop is CASSRDWYEQYF. CDR3 coding DNA: TGTGCCAGCAGTAGGGACTGGTACGAGCAGTACTTC.

The chain carries TRBV6-1 and TRBJ2-1; 10 bases align to TRBD2. This CDR3 region has 15 residues. Trimming at V came to 5 bases and at J to 4 bases, leaving 5 bases not matched to a gene. The germline gives CDR1 MNHNS, CDR2 SASEGT. The CDR3 bases are TGTGCCAGCAGTACTAGCGGGGCCAATTACAATGAGCAGTTCTTC. Translated, it gives CASSTSGANYNEQFF.

The V and J genes are TRBV9 and TRBJ2-7; D is uncertain. Germline CDR1 is SGDLS and CDR2 is YYNGEE. CDR3 length: 13 amino acids. Trimming took 0 bases from V and 7 from J, leaving 11 bases between them. The CDR3 DNA is TGTGCCAGCAGCGTAGACGTGGCATGGGAGCAGTACTTC. It encodes CASSVDVAWEQYF.

CDR3 sequence (DNA): TGTGCCAGCAGACAACAGGGGGCAGACTATGGCTACACCTTC. Amino acid sequence: CASRQQGADYGYTF. This chain uses TRBV28 with TRBJ1-2, with 9 bases lining up with TRBD1. V was pared by 6 bases and J by 3 bases, with 5 bases of the junction left unmatched. Germline assignment: CDR1 MDHEN and CDR2 SYDVKM. The CDR3 sequence is 14 residues long.

The J gene is TRBJ1-1, the V gene TRBV25-1; D gene ambiguous. Germline assignment: CDR1 MGHDK and CDR2 SYGVNS. The CDR3 runs to 13 residues. Trimming cost V 1 base and J 5 bases, with 8 bases left between them. The CDR3 coding sequence is TGTGCCAGCAGTGAATTAGGAGGAACTGAAGCTTTCTTT. It is translated as CASSELGGTEAFF.

The chain links TRBV28 to TRBJ1-1; perhaps TRBD1 as D (5 bases). This CDR3 comprises 15 residues. Germline V gene lookup returns CDR1 MDHEN and CDR2 SYDVKM. V was cut by 6 bases and J by 3 bases, with 17 bases left in between. CDR3 loop: CASRDNLPGDTEAFF. CDR3 nucleotides: TGTGCCAGCAGGGATAATCTTCCGGGGGACACTGAAGCTTTCTTT.

Only one count was recorded for this clone. In the same sample, other DNA sequences code for this CDR3. The V gene is TRBV30, the J gene TRBJ2-3, with D unresolved. In germline, CDR1 is GTSNPN, CDR2 SVGIG (reference sequence). This CDR3 is 13 amino acids long. The V gene lost 8 bases and the J gene lost 0 bases, with 12 bases spanning the gap. The CDR3 DNA reads TGTGCCCGAAGCCGGGTTAGCACAGATACGCAGTATTTT. Translating gives CARSRVSTDTQYF.

This rearrangement joins TRBV9 to TRBJ1-1, with unresolved D. The V and J ends lost 0 bases and 0 bases respectively, with 3 bases between them. Germline V gives CDR1 SGDLS, CDR2 YYNGEE. This CDR3 contains 13 residues. CDR3 region: CASSVALNTEAFF. The CDR3 coding sequence is TGTGCCAGCAGCGTAGCTCTGAACACTGAAGCTTTCTTT.

This chain connects TRBV18 to TRBJ1-1; a possible D gene is TRBD1 (6 bases). Germline values: CDR1 KGHSH, CDR2 LQKENI. Trimming removed 5 bases from V and 6 bases from J, with 13 bases in between. The CDR3 spans 13 residues. The CDR3 protein is CASSIKDRPEAFF. CDR3 coding DNA: TGTGCCAGCTCAATCAAGGACAGACCTGAAGCTTTCTTT.

Concerning this clone: In the same sample, other DNA sequences code for this CDR3. The V call is TRBV5-1, the J call TRBJ2-7, with D possibly being TRBD1 (6 bases). This CDR3 has 13 amino acids. Trimming cost V 4 bases and J 1 base, with 9 bases left between them. CDR1 and CDR2 from the germline V gene are SGHRS and YFSETQ. This CDR3 reads CASSLGQSYEQYF. In DNA, the CDR3 is TGCGCCAGCAGCCTCGGACAGTCCTACGAGCAGTACTTC.

The chain links TRBV4-3 to TRBJ1-5; D not resolved. The CDR3 extends over 15 amino acids. Trimming pared 0 bases from V and 4 bases from J, leaving 10 bases between. Looked up from germline, CDR1 is LGHNA and CDR2 is YSLEER. The CDR3 here is CASSQDRASNQPQHF. For the CDR3, the DNA is TGCGCCAGCAGCCAAGATCGAGCCTCAAATCAGCCCCAGCATTTT.